Listed here are 8 T cell receptor beta chains from one sample, sequenced in a study of T cell clonality in common variable immunodeficiency. Their recognized antigens are unknown. Overall study findings and caveats: Common variable immunodeficiency TCR beta sequences reportedly had fewer deletions and N-nucleotide insertions.

The data were produced by immunoSEQ multiplex PCR, yet TCRdb's version contains in-frame clones alone and is incomplete. The sample yields approximately 14,000 clones, without any singletons. Sequencing was performed on peripheral blood mononuclear cells. These TCRs come from a human donor with common variable immunodeficiency.

Notes on this clone: From the germline J gene comes the end of the CDR3, since the read stops 3 residues before it. V gene TRBV19 combines with J gene TRBJ1-2; weak D call: TRBD1 (5 bases). The germline V gene has CDR1 LNHDA and CDR2 SQIVND (reference sequence). There are 12 residues in the CDR3. Trimming stripped 6 bases from V and 3 bases from J, with 8 bases between. This chain's CDR3 is CASRGRDYGYTF. The CDR3 bases that were read are TGTGCCAGTAGGGGCAGGGACTATGGC.

This clone has just a few counts. The read falls 3 residues short of the CDR3 end, and the missing part is taken from the germline J gene. The genes are TRBV6-2 or TRBV6-3 and TRBJ2-1; possibly TRBD1 for D (6 bases). The germline gives CDR1 MNHEY, CDR2 SVGEGT. V dropped 7 bases and J dropped 0 bases, with 10 bases sitting between them. There are 14 residues in the CDR3. The sequenced CDR3 bases are TGTGCCAGCAAGGACAGAAGCTCCTACAATGAG. Translation gives CASKDRSSYNE. The CDR3 as a whole reads CASKDRSSYNEQFF.

To note about this clone: From the germline J gene comes the end of the CDR3, since the read stops 3 residues before it. The rearrangement links TRBV19 to TRBJ2-7, with a possible D match to TRBD2 (5 bases). Deletions cut 4 bases from V and 2 bases from J, with 9 bases between. Per the germline V gene, CDR1 is LNHDA and CDR2 is SQIVND (reference sequence). The CDR3 totals 13 residues. The part of the CDR3 DNA that was read is TGTGCCAGTAGTACCGGGGTAACCTACGAG. Translating it yields CASSTGVTYE. The whole CDR3 sequence reads CASSTGVTYEQYF.

Worth noting for this clone: The observed sequence ends 3 residues before the CDR3 terminus, with the missing tail filled in from the germline J gene. V and J are TRBV2 and TRBJ1-4; 7 nucleotides match TRBD1. This CDR3 is built from 14 residues. Trimming cost V 6 bases and J 7 bases; bases outside gene matches: 8. The V gene's germline CDR1 is SNHLY and CDR2 FYNNEI. CDR3 protein: CASRAGQGVEKLFF. The part of the CDR3 DNA that was read is TGTGCCAGCAGGGCCGGGCAGGGGGTTGAAAAA.

This clone was counted at least ten times. The DNA ends 3 residues before the CDR3 does, and the rest of the CDR3 is filled in from the germline J gene. The chain has TRBV5-1 and TRBJ2-7, with D unclear. CDR1 and CDR2 from the germline V gene are SGHRS and YFSETQ. V was trimmed by 4 bases and J by 3 bases, leaving 5 bases between them. This CDR3 has 11 residues. Here the CDR3 reads CASSLNYEQYF. The covered CDR3 bases are TGCGCCAGCAGCCTAAACTACGAG.

This clone has ten or more counts. The read gets to within 3 residues of the CDR3 end, and the germline J gene fills in the rest. The rearrangement joins TRBV7-2 to TRBJ2-7, with 11 positions matching TRBD2. The CDR3 runs to 15 residues. V shed 2 bases and J 1 base; nucleotides not matched to a gene: 1. CDR1 and CDR2 from the germline V gene are SGHTA and FQGNSA. CDR3 DNA, as far as it was read: TGTGCCAGCAGCTTATCTAGCGGGAGGTCCTACGAG. Protein sequence: CASSLSSGRSYE. In full, the CDR3 is CASSLSSGRSYEQYF.

As for this clone: The read falls 3 residues short of the CDR3 end, and the missing part is taken from the germline J gene. The J gene is TRBJ1-2, the V gene TRBV7-8; TRBD1 matches 8 bases. Trimming cost V 5 bases and J 5 bases; bases outside gene matches: 10. CDR1 SGHVS and CDR2 FQNEAQ come from the germline V gene. This CDR3 comprises 15 residues. The sequenced CDR3 bases are TGTGCCAGCAGCGTCGGGACAGGAATAACTTATGGC. Translating gives CASSVGTGITYG. The full CDR3 protein reads CASSVGTGITYGYTF.

Turning to this clone: The read stops 3 residues short of the end of the CDR3; the missing end is completed from the germline J gene. This chain links TRBV7-2 with TRBJ2-1; 12 bases are shared with TRBD2. The V gene's germline CDR1 is SGHTA and CDR2 FQGNSA. The length of the CDR3 is 15 residues. Trimming at V came to 3 bases and at J to 9 bases, leaving 6 bases not matched to a gene. CDR3 DNA, as far as it was read: TGTGCCAGCAGCTTCTTGACTAGCGGGAGAAGTGAG. Its protein product is CASSFLTSGRSE. In full, the CDR3 is CASSFLTSGRSEQFF.